These 20 T cell receptor beta chains were sequenced from one sample in a study of OX40 agonist ivuxolimab in advanced cancers. This table comes from immunoSEQ multiplex PCR, and its TCRdb copy is limited to in-frame clones, with some not included. The sample lists roughly 130,000 clones; 93% were seen once. Here the sequenced sample was CD4+ or CD8+ T cells sorted from blood, taken in a trial of the OX40 agonist ivuxolimab. The receptor set was obtained from an adult with an advanced solid tumor such as melanoma, head and neck, liver or kidney cancer.

This chain links TRBV6-5 with TRBJ1-5; 7 bases align to TRBD1. J was trimmed by 0 bases and V by 5 bases; bases with no gene match: 4. Per the germline V gene, CDR1 is MNHEY and CDR2 is SVGAGI. The CDR3 loop spans 15 amino acids. The CDR3: CASSPDRSSNQPQHF. The CDR3 DNA reads as TGTGCCAGCAGTCCGGACAGGTCTAGCAATCAGCCCCAGCATTTT.

The CDR3 sequence: CAVASRGRVRTEAFF. The CDR3 DNA reads as TGTGCAGTAGCCTCCAGGGGGCGGGTGAGGACTGAAGCTTTCTTT. The chain has TRBV19 and TRBJ1-1, with 8 bases identical to TRBD1. Germline V gene data show CDR1 as LNHDA and CDR2 as SQIVND (reference sequence). The CDR3 loop spans 15 amino acids.

V and J are TRBV18 and TRBJ2-7; 9 bases agree with TRBD2. V lost 0 bases to trimming and J lost 2 bases; unmatched junction nucleotides: 5. This CDR3 is 16 amino acids long. Germline V gives CDR1 KGHSH, CDR2 LQKENI. CDR3 in amino acids: CASSPPPGLATYEQYF. The DNA of the CDR3 is TGTGCCAGCTCACCACCGCCGGGACTAGCAACCTACGAGCAGTACTTC.

The chain carries TRBV9 and TRBJ2-5; the match to TRBD1 covers 9 bases. The CDR3 runs 15 residues. J was trimmed by 1 base and V by 4 bases; bases with no gene match: 5. Germline V gene lookup returns CDR1 SGDLS and CDR2 YYNGEE. The CDR3 loop reads CASSTDRGFQETQYF. CDR3 nucleotides: TGTGCCAGCAGCACGGACAGGGGCTTCCAAGAGACCCAGTACTTC. The full variable domain, completed using reference TRBV9 and TRBJ2-5, is DSGVTQTPKHLITATGQRVTLRCSPRSGDLSVYWYQQSLDQGLQFLIQYYNGEERAKGNILERFSAQQFPDLHSELNLSSLELGDSALYFCASSTDRGFQETQYFGPGTRLLVL.

The V call is TRBV27, the J call TRBJ2-1; 9 bases align to TRBD2. CDR3 size: 17 residues. Trimming cost V 4 bases and J 4 bases; bases outside gene matches: 11. Germline V CDR1 and CDR2: MNHEY, SMNVEV (reference sequence). CDR3 nucleotide sequence: TGTGCCAGCAGTTCCCGACCCATAGCGGGAGAATACAATGAGCAGTTCTTC. This sequence encodes CASSSRPIAGEYNEQFF.

This chain links TRBV7-2 with TRBJ2-3; D is unresolved. Deletions cut 2 bases from V and 2 bases from J, with 11 bases between. Germline CDR1 SGHTA, CDR2 FQGNSA. CDR3 length: 15 residues. CDR3 nucleotides: TGTGCCAGCAGCTTATTCGCAGGAGCCACAGATACGCAGTATTTT. It encodes CASSLFAGATDTQYF.

The CDR3 region is CASSERRGAGANTGELFF. CDR3 nucleotides: TGTGCCAGCAGCGAGCGCCGCGGGGCAGGAGCGAACACCGGGGAGCTGTTTTTT. V gene TRBV5-4 combines with J gene TRBJ2-2, with D maybe TRBD2 (6 bases). Germline values: CDR1 SGHNT, CDR2 YYREEE (reference sequence). The CDR3 runs 18 residues. Between the trimmed V and J ends, which lost 4 bases and 0 bases, there was a span of 19 bases.

The rearrangement uses TRBV14 and TRBJ2-7; 7 bases match TRBD1. The V segment lost 7 bases and the J segment 3 bases; nucleotides outside the gene matches: 9. The V gene's germline CDR1 is SGHDN and CDR2 FVKESK. The CDR3 is 14 amino acids. The CDR3 loop reads CASKSGTAGYEQYF. For the CDR3, the DNA is TGTGCCAGCAAGTCCGGGACAGCAGGCTACGAGCAGTACTTC.

This chain joins TRBV5-6 and TRBJ2-5; no clear D. Trimming took off 0 bases at V and 3 bases at J, with 15 bases between the two ends. This CDR3 region has 16 residues. Germline values: CDR1 SGHDT, CDR2 YYEEEE. Here the CDR3 DNA reads TGTGCCAGCAGCTTGGCCTTGGTCAGTGCCAAAGAGACCCAGTACTTC. As protein: CASSLALVSAKETQYF.

The genes are TRBV5-1 and TRBJ1-5; no clear D gene. The V end was cut by 4 bases, the J end by 5 bases, with 16 bases between. This CDR3 region has 15 residues. Germline lookup yields CDR1 SGHRS and CDR2 YFSETQ. The CDR3 nucleotides are TGCGCCAGCAGCCCCGATCCCGCCGAGCATCAGCCCCAGCATTTT. It encodes CASSPDPAEHQPQHF.

The chain is built from TRBV30 and TRBJ1-1, with D hard to call. The CDR3 runs 13 residues. Trimming removed 0 bases from V and 0 bases from J, with 5 bases in between. CDR1 is GTSNPN and CDR2 is SVGIG in the germline V gene (reference sequence). The CDR3 spells CAWSVLMNTEAFF. In DNA, the CDR3 is TGTGCCTGGAGTGTACTGATGAACACTGAAGCTTTCTTT.

The V and J genes are TRBV7-6 and TRBJ2-5; 8 bases map to TRBD2. Germline lookup yields CDR1 SGHVS and CDR2 FNYEAQ. The CDR3 length is 16 residues. V lost 1 base to trimming and J lost 2 bases; unmatched junction nucleotides: 6. As DNA, the CDR3 is TGTGCCAGCAGCTTAGGGGCTAGCGGGTTTCAAGAGACCCAGTACTTC. Translation: CASSLGASGFQETQYF.

This chain connects TRBV25-1 to TRBJ2-4; D perhaps matches TRBD2 (5 bases). This CDR3 has 15 residues. Germline CDR1 and CDR2: MGHDK and SYGVNS. Deletions cut 6 bases from V and 2 bases from J, with 14 bases between. CDR3 loop: CASSILTGTKNIQYF. The CDR3, as DNA: TGTGCCAGCAGCATCTTGACGGGAACCAAAAACATTCAGTACTTC.

The rearrangement joins TRBV9 to TRBJ2-3; 7 nucleotides match TRBD2. The CDR3 spans 16 residues. Germline trimming cut 3 bases from V and 2 bases from J; bases unmatched to any gene: 9. The V gene's germline CDR1 is SGDLS and CDR2 YYNGEE. CDR3 nucleotide sequence: TGTGCCAGCAGCGGACAACCGGGACTACCCACAGATACGCAGTATTTT. Protein product: CASSGQPGLPTDTQYF.

This clone was seen just once. CDR3 sequence: CASSVTEWVANEQFF. CDR3 nucleotides: TGTGCCAGCAGTGTCACCGAGTGGGTTGCCAATGAGCAGTTCTTC. The chain is built from TRBV6-1 and TRBJ2-1; no firm D call. CDR3 size: 15 residues. Germline assignment: CDR1 MNHNS and CDR2 SASEGT. The V end was cut by 4 bases, the J end by 6 bases, with 16 bases between.

The chain is built from TRBV2 and TRBJ1-5; 8 bases align to TRBD1. Germline V CDR1 and CDR2: SNHLY, FYNNEI. The CDR3 covers 15 residues. Trimming at V came to 4 bases and at J to 4 bases, leaving 6 bases not matched to a gene. CDR3 sequence (DNA): TGTGCCAGCAGTGGTAACGGACAGGGAAATCAGCCCCAGCATTTT. Translation gives CASSGNGQGNQPQHF.

The chain is built from TRBV14 and TRBJ1-1; tentatively, D is TRBD1 (5 bases). This CDR3 contains 17 residues. CDR1 is SGHDN, CDR2 FVKESK, per germline. With 3 bases removed from V and 1 base from J, the gap between germline ends came to 18 bases. The CDR3 here is CASSQILGGTANTEAFF. The CDR3 DNA reads as TGTGCCAGCAGCCAGATACTGGGAGGGACGGCGAACACTGAAGCTTTCTTT.

This CDR3 reads CSAGRGGGTEAFF. CDR3 sequence (DNA): TGCAGCGCCGGCCGGGGGGGAGGAACTGAAGCTTTCTTT. The rearrangement uses TRBV29-1 and TRBJ1-1; D might be TRBD1 (5 bases). Germline V gives CDR1 SQVTM, CDR2 ANQGSEA. The CDR3 has 13 amino acids. The V end was cut by 7 bases, the J end by 5 bases, with 17 bases between.

The chain is built from TRBV28 and TRBJ2-7; 10 bases map to TRBD1. The germline CDR1 and CDR2 sequences are MDHEN and SYDVKM. CDR3 length: 15 residues. V shed 7 bases, J shed 1 base, and the junction held 7 bases outside the gene matches. CDR3 residues: CASKQDRGASYEQYF. The CDR3 nucleotides are TGTGCCAGCAAGCAGGACAGGGGGGCTTCCTACGAGCAGTACTTC.

This clone was detected only once. V gene TRBV15 combines with J gene TRBJ2-3; TRBD2 matches 10 bases. Trimming at V came to 2 bases and at J to 1 base, leaving 9 bases not matched to a gene. Germline CDR1 reads LNHNV; CDR2 reads YYDKDF (reference sequence). CDR3 size: 18 residues. For the CDR3, the DNA is TGTGCCACCAGCAGAAAGGAGCGGGGGGGCCGGGGCACAGATACGCAGTATTTT. Translated: CATSRKERGGRGTDTQYF.